Given below is one T cell receptor (beta chain) in context. This clonotype was observed a few times. Its antigen target is currently unknown. Base quality data are lacking; no much larger clone is found one base away. Taken from the germline V gene, the CDR1 and CDR2 loops are KGHSH and LQKENI. The CDR3 runs 16 amino acids, cysteine and phenylalanine included. CDR3 DNA only is kept here, 48 bases in frame from base 1. V gives up 8 bases and J gives up 5 bases, and the segment between their germline ends measures 25 bases. This entry belongs to a study of T-cell reconstitution after alpha-beta-depleted transplantation in children (dated by TCRdb to about 2016). About the investigation overall: The study quantitatively tracked T-cell immune reconstitution after TCRalphabeta/CD19-depleted allogeneic hematopoietic cell transplantation in children using TCR repertoire profiling.

Points the paper makes about the study in general: Hyperexpanded clone frequencies declined over subsequent months; after one year, T-cell counts and TCRbeta diversity were mostly attributed to newly produced T cells. Apparently early alphabetaT-cell count recovery about two months after transplant reportedly relied on only several hundred rapidly expanded clones derived from non-depleted graft cells. In some patients, the high TCRbeta diversity seen at day 60 was put down to recipient T cells and intrathymic progenitors that had survived conditioning.

The library was obtained by PCR. The instrument given in TCRdb is Illumina HiSeq 2500. Molecular barcoding was employed in the preparation of TCR libraries, with unique molecular identifiers being used to normalize TCRbeta repertoire quantification. TCRdb redid the processing of the public reads, applying fastp at Q25 and MiXCR, and retained in-frame beta chains. Each CDR3 protein gets just one entry, which takes the most common genes and DNA from the rows behind it. The sample has some 260,000 distinct CDR3 sequences on record, approximately 24% of them singletons. The ten most abundant clones make up 4% to 5.5% of the sample. The meaning of the sample's treatment or condition label: allogeneic hematopoietic cell transplantation with graft depleted of TCRalphabeta T cells and CD19 B cells. The transplant recipients were children given TCRalphabeta/CD19-depleted allogeneic hematopoietic cell grafts.

The starting material was PBMCs, mostly from graft donor cells, obtained 360 days after TCRalphabeta/CD19-depleted stem cell transplant. The TCR comes from a female patient between 2 and 10 years old who had a stem cell transplant for congenital amegakaryocytic thrombocytopenia, so the T cells may come from the graft donor. Recombination linked TRBV18 to TRBJ2-7; the D call is tentative, TRBD1 or TRBD2, as each matches 5 bases. The CDR3 protein: CASQKVGDPNLHEQYF. The nucleotide sequence reads TGTGCCAGCCAAAAAGTGGGGGACCCAAACTTACACGAGCAGTACTTC.